The 27 T cell receptor beta chains listed next were all sequenced from one sample in a study of cytomegalovirus exposure and HLA in healthy donors. The PCR employed 60 Vbeta primers together with 13 Jbeta primers. Data came from immunoSEQ multiplex PCR; TCRdb stores just in-frame clones and leaves some out. Of around 100,000 clones detected, about 7.6% appear once; the ten largest clones hold about 2.5%. Material for sequencing was PBMCs. The receptors here all came from a man aged 50 or older in good health and CMV-seronegative.

This clone was detected only a few times. The identical CDR3 is also encoded by other nucleotide sequences in the sample. For the CDR3, the DNA is TGTGCCAGCAGCTTAACGGGCGGGAGCTACGAGCAGTACTTC. Protein: CASSLTGGSYEQYF. The V and J genes are TRBV7-2 and TRBJ2-7, with 7 bases fitting TRBD2. Germline V CDR1 and CDR2: SGHTA, FQGNSA. The ends lost 2 bases at V and 3 bases at J; junction bases unmatched: 4. The CDR3 loop spans 14 amino acids. The full variable domain, rest sourced from reference TRBV7-2 and TRBJ2-7, is GAGVSQSPSNKVTEKGKDVELRCDPISGHTALYWYRQSLGQGLEFLIYFQGNSAPDKSGLPSDRFSAERTGGSVSTLTIQRTQQEDSAVYLCASSLTGGSYEQYFGPGTRLTVT.

Details on this clone: Relative to the germline gene, one junction end is altered; a read error may explain this. The chain carries TRBV6-1 and TRBJ1-5; D unresolved. Germline assignment: CDR1 MNHNS and CDR2 SASEGT. The CDR3 runs to 13 residues. The DNA for the CDR3 is TGTGCAAGCACGGTGCAGGGCAATCAGCCCCAGCATTTT. This sequence encodes CASTVQGNQPQHF.

The chain has TRBV28 and TRBJ2-7; possible D gene TRBD1, 5 bases. Germline V gene sequence: CDR1 MDHEN, CDR2 SYDVKM. The V and J ends lost 1 base and 1 base respectively, with 14 bases between them. The CDR3 runs to 16 residues. CDR3: CASSLSLGAGSYEQYF. CDR3 nucleotide sequence: TGTGCCAGCAGTTTATCCCTAGGGGCAGGGTCCTACGAGCAGTACTTC.

V and J are TRBV7-9 and TRBJ1-1; perhaps TRBD1 as D (6 bases). The V end lost 2 bases, the J end lost 4 bases, and 8 bases lay between the germline ends. CDR1 and CDR2 from the germline V gene are SEHNR and FQNEAQ (reference sequence). The CDR3 contains 13 residues. As DNA, the CDR3 is TGTGCCAGCAGCTTATCAGGGGCCACTGAAGCTTTCTTT. It encodes CASSLSGATEAFF.

This clone occurred a few times. The genes are TRBV5-6 and TRBJ2-5, with D hard to call. Trimming took off 0 bases at V and 5 bases at J, with 11 bases between the two ends. Germline CDR1 SGHDT, CDR2 YYEEEE. The CDR3 has 14 amino acids. CDR3 in DNA: TGTGCCAGCAGCTTGGTCGAGACTCGGGAGACCCAGTACTTC. This encodes CASSLVETRETQYF.

The table lists this clone with a few counts. The genes are TRBV10-3 and TRBJ2-5; the D gene is possibly TRBD1 (5 bases). The J call could be wrong; TRBJ2-7 is a better fit for the DNA end. The CDR3 extends over 15 amino acids. Looked up from germline, CDR1 is ENHRY and CDR2 is SYGVKD. CDR3 sequence reads: CAISPLGQGSGEQYF. The CDR3 nucleotides are TGTGCCATCAGCCCCCTCGGGCAGGGTTCTGGCGAGCAGTACTTC.

The sample holds a few counts of this clone. The chain recombines TRBV19 with TRBJ1-1; 7 nucleotides agree with TRBD1. The CDR3 is 13 residues long. The trim removed 3 bases at V and 5 bases at J, leaving 3 bases unmatched. CDR1 and CDR2 (germline): LNHDA, SQIVND (reference sequence). The CDR3 bases are TGTGCCAGTAGTATGCAGGGGGTAACTGAAGCTTTCTTT. Translating it yields CASSMQGVTEAFF. Complete variable domain (other parts from reference TRBV19 and TRBJ1-1): DGGITQSPKYLFRKEGQNVTLSCEQNLNHDAMYWYRQDPGQGLRLIYYSQIVNDFQKGDIAEGYSVSREKKESFPLTVTSAQKNPTAFYLCASSMQGVTEAFFGQGTRLTVV.

This clone appeared a few times. The chain links TRBV9 to TRBJ2-6; 8 bases fit TRBD1. Trimming took 3 bases from V and 4 from J; bases not matched to a gene: 9. Germline CDR1 is SGDLS and CDR2 is YYNGEE. This CDR3 has 17 amino acids. CDR3 protein: CASSARTGRSGANVLTF. In DNA form, the CDR3 reads TGTGCCAGCAGCGCCAGGACAGGGAGGTCCGGGGCCAACGTCCTGACTTTC.

This clone was picked up a small number of times. The V call is TRBV5-1, the J call TRBJ2-3; 9 positions agree with TRBD2. J gave up 0 bases and V 0 bases, and 2 bases lay outside the gene matches. The CDR3 sequence is 16 residues long. Germline V gene lookup returns CDR1 SGHRS and CDR2 YFSETQ. DNA for the CDR3: TGCGCCAGCAGCTTGGGTCTAGCGGGGAGCACAGATACGCAGTATTTT. Protein: CASSLGLAGSTDTQYF.

In this sample, this clone turned up a few times. The chain recombines TRBV5-1 with TRBJ2-1; 10 nucleotides align to TRBD2. Germline CDR1 and CDR2: SGHRS and YFSETQ. V shed 0 bases, J shed 2 bases, and the junction held 5 bases outside the gene matches. CDR3 length equals 17 residues. The CDR3 region has the DNA TGCGCCAGCAGCTTGGTCCCAACTAGCGGGGCCTACAATGAGCAGTTCTTC. Amino acid sequence: CASSLVPTSGAYNEQFF.

V is TRBV7-9 and J is TRBJ1-1, with 7 bases aligning to TRBD1. V was pared by 5 bases and J by 4 bases, with 7 bases of the junction left unmatched. Germline V lookup: CDR1 SEHNR, CDR2 FQNEAQ (reference sequence). The CDR3 is 14 amino acids. CDR3 residues: CASSLGQLGTEAFF. In DNA form, the CDR3 reads TGTGCCAGCAGCCTGGGACAGTTGGGCACTGAAGCTTTCTTT.

This chain joins TRBV29-1 and TRBJ2-5; 7 nucleotides match TRBD2. Germline V lookup: CDR1 SQVTM, CDR2 ANQGSEA. The CDR3 is 14 residues long. The junction had 13 bases not matched to a gene; V was cut back by 7 bases and J by 5 bases. The CDR3 sequence: CSASQSGAFETQYF. The CDR3 nucleotides are TGCAGCGCCTCCCAAAGCGGGGCCTTCGAGACCCAGTACTTC. Full variable domain (rest looked up from reference TRBV29-1 and TRBJ2-5): SAVISQKPSRDICQRGTSLTIQCQVDSQVTMMFWYRQQPGQSLTLIATANQGSEATYESGFVIDKFPISRPNLTFSTLTVSNMSPEDSSIYLCSASQSGAFETQYFGPGTRLLVL.

V usage is TRBV4-1 and J usage is TRBJ2-4, with 8 positions matching TRBD1. The CDR3 has 18 residues. After removal of 0 bases from V and 3 bases from J, the junction contained 10 bases not matched to a gene. CDR1 is MGHRA, CDR2 YSYEKL, per germline. CDR3 residues: CASSQEWGTGAIKNIQYF. The CDR3 DNA sequence: TGCGCCAGCAGCCAAGAGTGGGGGACAGGAGCCATCAAAAACATTCAGTACTTC.

V gene TRBV5-6 combines with J gene TRBJ2-2, with TRBD2 identical over 11 bases. CDR3 length: 19 amino acids. CDR1 and CDR2 (germline): SGHDT, YYEEEE. V trimming: 3 bases; J trimming: 3 bases; junction bases outside the gene matches: 13. The CDR3 sequence is CASSSDRLAGGRHTGELFF. As DNA, the CDR3 is TGTGCCAGCAGCTCTGATCGGCTAGCGGGGGGTCGACACACCGGGGAGCTGTTTTTT. The full variable domain, completed using reference TRBV5-6 and TRBJ2-2, is DAGVTQSPTHLIKTRGQQVTLRCSPKSGHDTVSWYQQALGQGPQFIFQYYEEEERQRGNFPDRFSGHQFPNYSSELNVNALLLGDSALYLCASSSDRLAGGRHTGELFFGEGSRLTVL.

This clone was seen a handful of times. The gene calls are TRBV7-8 and TRBJ2-3; 9 bases match TRBD2. This CDR3 contains 14 residues. V shed 5 bases and J 5 bases; nucleotides not matched to a gene: 5. CDR1 and CDR2 from the germline V gene are SGHVS and FQNEAQ. The CDR3 reads CASSDLAGRDTQYF. CDR3 in DNA: TGTGCCAGCAGCGATCTAGCGGGGAGAGATACGCAGTATTTT.

The chain couples TRBV6-1 to TRBJ2-7; 10 positions agree with TRBD2. The CDR3 totals 14 residues. Unmatched junction bases numbered 6, after V lost 4 bases and J lost 6 bases. CDR1 and CDR2 from the germline V gene are MNHNS and SASEGT. CDR3 sequence reads: CASSALAGEGEQYF. CDR3 nucleotides: TGTGCCAGCAGTGCTCTAGCGGGAGAGGGCGAGCAGTACTTC.

The rearrangement uses TRBV10-2 and TRBJ2-2; 13 nucleotides align to TRBD2. CDR3 length: 15 amino acids. V shed 6 bases, J shed 5 bases, and the junction held 3 bases outside the gene matches. CDR1 WSHSY and CDR2 SAAADI come from the germline V gene. CDR3 in amino acids: CASRTSGGGTGELFF. CDR3 nucleotides: TGCGCCAGCAGAACTAGCGGGGGGGGGACCGGGGAGCTGTTTTTT.

This chain links TRBV11-3 with TRBJ2-3; D call uncertain. The CDR3 contains 14 residues. V was pared by 5 bases and J by 0 bases, with 9 bases between. Germline V lookup: CDR1 SGHNT, CDR2 YENEEA. CDR3 DNA: TGTGCCAGCAGCCAAGGCGGCAGCACAGATACGCAGTATTTT. Translation: CASSQGGSTDTQYF.

The CDR3 protein is CASSYSNLGGPYEQYF. The CDR3 DNA reads TGTGCCAGCAGTTACTCTAACCTGGGGGGTCCCTACGAGCAGTACTTC. The genes are TRBV6-5 and TRBJ2-5; possibly TRBD2 for D (6 bases). The end of the DNA fits TRBJ2-7 better, so the J call may be wrong. Germline CDR1 is MNHEY and CDR2 is SVGAGI. This CDR3 spans 16 amino acids.

In this sample, this clone turned up a few times. The chain recombines TRBV29-1 with TRBJ2-2; 8 bases line up with TRBD1. Trimming at V came to 3 bases and at J to 4 bases, leaving 7 bases not matched to a gene. This CDR3 has 15 amino acids. Germline V gene sequence: CDR1 SQVTM, CDR2 ANQGSEA. CDR3 sequence (DNA): TGCAGCGTTGACTTTGACAGGGGAGGCACCGGGGAGCTGTTTTTT. Protein product: CSVDFDRGGTGELFF.

This clone was seen only a few times. V usage is TRBV28 and J usage is TRBJ2-7; perhaps TRBD2 as D (6 bases). CDR1 and CDR2 from the germline V gene are MDHEN and SYDVKM. CDR3 length: 12 residues. V was clipped by 6 bases and J by 3 bases, with 9 bases between them. CDR3 in amino acids: CASRRTIYEQYF. CDR3 coding DNA: TGTGCCAGCAGGCGGACTATCTACGAGCAGTACTTC.

The rearrangement joins TRBV15 to TRBJ2-1; 16 nucleotides match TRBD2. This CDR3 is built from 16 residues. Germline V lookup: CDR1 LNHNV, CDR2 YYDKDF (reference sequence). J was trimmed by 9 bases and V by 3 bases; bases with no gene match: 5. The chain's CDR3 is CATSSQGTSGGGEQFF. In DNA, the CDR3 is TGTGCCACCAGCAGCCAAGGGACTAGCGGGGGGGGTGAGCAGTTCTTC. The full variable domain, its missing parts supplied by reference TRBV15 and TRBJ2-1, is DAMVIQNPRYQVTQFGKPVTLSCSQTLNHNVMYWYQQKSSQAPKLLFHYYDKDFNNEADTPDNFQSRRPNTSFCFLDIRSPGLGDTAMYLCATSSQGTSGGGEQFFGPGTRLTVL.

This clone has a handful of counts. The chain is built from TRBV6-1 and TRBJ2-7, with 7 nucleotides matching TRBD1. This CDR3 contains 14 residues. Per the germline V gene, CDR1 is MNHNS and CDR2 is SASEGT. V shed 10 bases, J shed 3 bases, and the junction held 12 bases outside the gene matches. CDR3 in amino acids: CATLKEDRSYEQYF. The CDR3 DNA sequence: TGTGCCACCCTAAAAGAGGACAGGAGCTACGAGCAGTACTTC.

This clone came up a few times. The rearrangement joins TRBV2 to TRBJ2-3, with D perhaps matching TRBD2 (5 bases). Trimming pared 6 bases from V and 3 bases from J, leaving 13 bases between. The CDR3 extends over 14 amino acids. Looked up from germline, CDR1 is SNHLY and CDR2 is FYNNEI. CDR3 in amino acids: CASSPSLVTDTQYF. CDR3 bases: TGTGCCAGCAGCCCTTCACTAGTTACAGATACGCAGTATTTT.

This clone was recorded a few times. The chain has TRBV9 and TRBJ2-1, with 10 bases fitting TRBD1. Looked up from germline, CDR1 is SGDLS and CDR2 is YYNGEE. V dropped 3 bases and J dropped 0; count of bases not matched to a gene: 0. The CDR3 loop spans 15 amino acids. CDR3: CASSGQGASYNEQFF. The CDR3 bases are TGTGCCAGCAGCGGACAGGGGGCCTCCTACAATGAGCAGTTCTTC.

The sample holds a few counts of this clone. The CDR3 DNA sequence: TGTGCCAGCCGGATGAACCGGGTTTCCTACAATGAGCAGTTCTTC. Protein: CASRMNRVSYNEQFF. The chain couples TRBV28 to TRBJ2-1, with D uncertain. The germline V gene encodes CDR1 MDHEN and CDR2 SYDVKM. The CDR3 has 15 residues. Trimming removed 8 bases at V and 1 base at J, with 15 bases between.

The rearrangement uses TRBV5-8 and TRBJ1-3, with TRBD1 matching 10 bases. V gave up 5 bases and J gave up 0 bases; unmatched junction bases: 5. The CDR3 sequence is 16 residues long. Germline CDR1 is SGHTS and CDR2 is YDEGEE. CDR3 amino acids: CASSSWTGGSGNTIYF. CDR3 nucleotides: TGTGCCAGCAGTTCATGGACAGGGGGCTCTGGAAACACCATATATTTT.